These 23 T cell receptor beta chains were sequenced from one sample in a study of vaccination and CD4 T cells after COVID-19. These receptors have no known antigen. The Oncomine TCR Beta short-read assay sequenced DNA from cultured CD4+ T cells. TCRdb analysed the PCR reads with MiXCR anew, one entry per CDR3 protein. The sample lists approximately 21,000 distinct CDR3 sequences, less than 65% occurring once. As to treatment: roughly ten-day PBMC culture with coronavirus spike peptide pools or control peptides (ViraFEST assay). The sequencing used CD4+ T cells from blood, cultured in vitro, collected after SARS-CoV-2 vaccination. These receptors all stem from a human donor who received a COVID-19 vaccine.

The CDR3 spells CASSYRSPPPGGYTF. The CDR3 DNA reads TGTGCCAGCAGTTACCGGTCACCGCCCCCCGGTGGCTACACCTTC. The chain uses TRBV6-5 and TRBJ1-2; D not resolved. The CDR3 length is 15 residues. Germline V gene sequence: CDR1 MNHEY, CDR2 SVGAGI. V was cut by 2 bases and J by 7 bases, with 17 bases left in between.

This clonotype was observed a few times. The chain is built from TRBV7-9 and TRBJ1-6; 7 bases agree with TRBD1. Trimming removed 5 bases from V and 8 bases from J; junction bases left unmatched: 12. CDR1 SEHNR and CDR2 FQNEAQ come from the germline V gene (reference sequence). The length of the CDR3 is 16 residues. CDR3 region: CASSPLTGERHSPLHF. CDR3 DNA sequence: TGTGCCAGCAGCCCCCTAACAGGGGAGAGGCATTCACCCCTCCACTTT.

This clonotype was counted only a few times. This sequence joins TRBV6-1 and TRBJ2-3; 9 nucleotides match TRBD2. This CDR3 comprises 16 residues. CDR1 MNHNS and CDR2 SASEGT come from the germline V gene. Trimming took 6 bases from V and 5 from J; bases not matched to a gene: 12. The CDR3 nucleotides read TGTGCCAGCAGAAGAAGACCGGGACTAGCAGGAGATACGCAGTATTTT. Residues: CASRRRPGLAGDTQYF.

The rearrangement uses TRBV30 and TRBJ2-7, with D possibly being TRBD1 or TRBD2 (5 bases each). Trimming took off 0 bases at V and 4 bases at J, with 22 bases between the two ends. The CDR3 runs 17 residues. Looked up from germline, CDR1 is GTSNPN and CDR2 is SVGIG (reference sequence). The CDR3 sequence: CAWSVLGTKNLIYEQYF. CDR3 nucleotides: TGTGCCTGGAGTGTACTTGGGACGAAAAATTTGATTTACGAGCAGTACTTC.

CDR3 sequence (DNA): TGTGCCAGCAGGCTGACAGGGGAAGGCACAGATACGCAGTATTTT. It is translated as CASRLTGEGTDTQYF. The rearrangement joins TRBV27 to TRBJ2-3, with 8 bases identical to TRBD1. This CDR3 contains 15 residues. The V and J ends lost 6 bases and 1 base, in that order; junction bases with no gene match: 6. Per germline, CDR1 MNHEY and CDR2 SMNVEV (reference sequence).

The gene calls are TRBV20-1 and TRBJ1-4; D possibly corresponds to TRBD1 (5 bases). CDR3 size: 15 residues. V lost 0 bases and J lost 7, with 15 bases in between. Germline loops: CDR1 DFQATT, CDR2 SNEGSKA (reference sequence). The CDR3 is CSARDHGAGGEKLFF. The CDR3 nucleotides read TGCAGTGCTAGAGATCACGGGGCGGGAGGTGAAAAACTGTTTTTT.

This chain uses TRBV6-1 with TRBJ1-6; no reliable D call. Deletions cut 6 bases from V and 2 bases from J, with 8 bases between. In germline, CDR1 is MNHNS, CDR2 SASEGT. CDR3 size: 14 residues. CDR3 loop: CASRPDPYNSPLHF. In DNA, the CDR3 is TGTGCCAGCAGACCGGATCCCTATAATTCACCCCTCCACTTT.

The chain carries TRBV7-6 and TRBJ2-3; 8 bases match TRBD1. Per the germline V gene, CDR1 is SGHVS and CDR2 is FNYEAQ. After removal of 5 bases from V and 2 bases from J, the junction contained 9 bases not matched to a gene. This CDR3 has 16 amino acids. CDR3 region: CASSPRGQEDTDTQYF. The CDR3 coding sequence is TGTGCCAGCAGCCCGAGGGGACAGGAAGACACAGATACGCAGTATTTT.

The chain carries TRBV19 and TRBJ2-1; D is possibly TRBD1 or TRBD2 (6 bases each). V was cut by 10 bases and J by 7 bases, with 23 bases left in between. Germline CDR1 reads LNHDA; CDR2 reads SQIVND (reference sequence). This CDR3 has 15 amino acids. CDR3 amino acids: CATHRDPGGVNEQFF. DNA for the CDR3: TGTGCCACTCACCGGGACCCCGGGGGCGTTAATGAGCAGTTCTTC.

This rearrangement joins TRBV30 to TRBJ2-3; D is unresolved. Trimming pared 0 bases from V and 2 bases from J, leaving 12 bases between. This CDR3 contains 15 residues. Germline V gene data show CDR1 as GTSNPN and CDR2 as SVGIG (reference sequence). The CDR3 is CAWSVRVHYTDTQYF. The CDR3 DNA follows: TGTGCCTGGAGTGTACGGGTTCACTACACAGATACGCAGTATTTT.

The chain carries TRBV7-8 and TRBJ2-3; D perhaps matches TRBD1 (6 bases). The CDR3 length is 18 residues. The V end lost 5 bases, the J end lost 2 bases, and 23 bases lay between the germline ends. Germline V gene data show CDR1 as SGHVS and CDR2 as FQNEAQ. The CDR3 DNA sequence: TGTGCCAGCAGCCCCTGGCGCCCCGGGACAAAACCCACAGATACGCAGTATTTT. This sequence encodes CASSPWRPGTKPTDTQYF. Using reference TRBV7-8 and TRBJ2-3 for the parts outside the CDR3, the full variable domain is GAGVSQSPRYKVAKRGQDVALRCDPISGHVSLFWYQQALGQGPEFLTYFQNEAQLDKSGLPSDRFFAERPEGSVSTLKIQRTQQEDSAVYLCASSPWRPGTKPTDTQYFGPGTRLTVL.

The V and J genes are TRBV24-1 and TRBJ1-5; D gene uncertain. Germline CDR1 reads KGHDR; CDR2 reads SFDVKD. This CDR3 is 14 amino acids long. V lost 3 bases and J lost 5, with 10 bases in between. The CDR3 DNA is TGTGCCACCAGTGATCCCGGGAACCATCAGCCCCAGCATTTT. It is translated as CATSDPGNHQPQHF.

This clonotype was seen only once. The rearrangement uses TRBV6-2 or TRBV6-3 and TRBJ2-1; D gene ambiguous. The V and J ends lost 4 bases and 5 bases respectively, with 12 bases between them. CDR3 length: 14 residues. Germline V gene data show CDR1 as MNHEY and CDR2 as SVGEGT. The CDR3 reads CASSSLDGDNEQFF. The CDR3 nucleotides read TGTGCCAGCAGTTCACTTGACGGTGACAATGAGCAGTTCTTC.

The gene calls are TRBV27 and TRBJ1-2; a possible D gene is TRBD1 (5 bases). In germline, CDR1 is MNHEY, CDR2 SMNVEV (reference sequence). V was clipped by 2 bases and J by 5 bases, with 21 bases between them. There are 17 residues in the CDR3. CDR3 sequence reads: CASSLAGEGTGSYGYTF. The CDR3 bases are TGTGCCAGCAGTTTAGCGGGAGAAGGGACGGGATCATATGGCTACACCTTC.

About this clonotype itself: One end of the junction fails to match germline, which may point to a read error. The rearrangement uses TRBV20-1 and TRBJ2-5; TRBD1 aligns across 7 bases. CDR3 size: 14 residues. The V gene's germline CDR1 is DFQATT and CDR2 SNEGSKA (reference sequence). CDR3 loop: CSVRGAGGIETQYF. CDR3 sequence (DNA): TGCAGTGTTAGAGGGGCAGGGGGAATAGAGACCCAGTACTTC.

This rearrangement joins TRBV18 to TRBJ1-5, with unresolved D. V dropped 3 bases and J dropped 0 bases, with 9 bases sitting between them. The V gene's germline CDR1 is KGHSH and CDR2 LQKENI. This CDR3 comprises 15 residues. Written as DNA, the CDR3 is TGTGCCAGCTCACCCGAATCCCATAGCAATCAGCCCCAGCATTTT. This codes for CASSPESHSNQPQHF.

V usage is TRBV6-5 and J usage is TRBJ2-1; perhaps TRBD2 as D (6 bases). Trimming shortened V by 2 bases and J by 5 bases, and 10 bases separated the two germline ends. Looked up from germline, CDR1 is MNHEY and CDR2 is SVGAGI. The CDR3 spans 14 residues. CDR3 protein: CASSYLGTDNEQFF. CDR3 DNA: TGTGCCAGCAGTTACCTCGGGACTGACAATGAGCAGTTCTTC.

CDR3 protein: CATSSAGGAETQYF. CDR3 DNA: TGTGCCACCAGCTCGGCGGGGGGGGCGGAGACCCAGTACTTC. The chain combines TRBV24-1 with TRBJ2-5, with 9 bases that match TRBD2. Losses at the gene ends were 7 bases for V and 5 bases for J; bases not matched to a gene: 7. This CDR3 is built from 14 residues. Germline V gives CDR1 KGHDR, CDR2 SFDVKD.

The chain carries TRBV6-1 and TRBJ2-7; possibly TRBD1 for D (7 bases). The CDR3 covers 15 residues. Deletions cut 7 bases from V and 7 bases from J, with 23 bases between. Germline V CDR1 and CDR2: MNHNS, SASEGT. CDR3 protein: CASIVGAGGIEEQYF. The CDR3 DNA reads TGTGCCAGCATTGTGGGGGCAGGGGGGATAGAGGAGCAGTACTTC.

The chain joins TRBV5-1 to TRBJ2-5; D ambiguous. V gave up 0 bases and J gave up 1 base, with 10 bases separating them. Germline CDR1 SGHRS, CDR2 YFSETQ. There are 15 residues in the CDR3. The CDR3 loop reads CASSLASELQETQYF. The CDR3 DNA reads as TGCGCCAGCAGCTTGGCGTCAGAACTCCAAGAGACCCAGTACTTC.

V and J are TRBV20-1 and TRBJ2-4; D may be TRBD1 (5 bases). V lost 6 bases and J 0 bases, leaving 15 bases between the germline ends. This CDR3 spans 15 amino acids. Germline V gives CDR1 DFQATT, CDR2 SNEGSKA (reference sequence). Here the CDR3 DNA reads TGCAGTGCCCAGACAGCTCAACTAGCCAAAAACATTCAGTACTTC. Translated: CSAQTAQLAKNIQYF.

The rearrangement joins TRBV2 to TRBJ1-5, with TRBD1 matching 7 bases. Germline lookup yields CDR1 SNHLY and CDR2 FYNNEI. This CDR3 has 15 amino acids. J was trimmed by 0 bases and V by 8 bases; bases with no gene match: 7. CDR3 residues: CASSGQVHSNQPQHF. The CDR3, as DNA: TGTGCCAGCTCCGGACAGGTACATAGCAATCAGCCCCAGCATTTT.

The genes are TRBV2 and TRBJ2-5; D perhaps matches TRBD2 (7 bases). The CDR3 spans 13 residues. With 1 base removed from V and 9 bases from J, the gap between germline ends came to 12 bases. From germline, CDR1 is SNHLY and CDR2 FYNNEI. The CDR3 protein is CASSEVRGGAQYF. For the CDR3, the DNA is TGTGCCAGCAGTGAAGTAAGGGGGGGGGCCCAGTACTTC.